This T cell receptor (beta chain) was sequenced for a study of blood T cells in healthy people across ages. The wider study: The template switching approach captured approximately one barcoded beta molecule for every two T cells.

A J-beta primer mix and a sample-barcoded 5' primer were used in a second PCR of roughly 6 to 12 cycles. Via MiXCR, TCRdb re-called the 5' RACE reads, giving one row per CDR3 protein. The top ten hold around 13% of the sample, which has 650,000 to 1,000,000 distinct CDR3 sequences, 35% to 40% seen once. Study-wide findings and caveats: Naive T cell percentage showed a strong correlation with TCR beta diversity.

With respect to this clonotype: As yet, its antigen is unknown.

Extraction of total RNA produced a minimum of 5.5 micrograms from each sample. Germline-derived CDR1 and CDR2 are SGHRS and YFSETQ. Trimming took 0 bases from V and 8 from J, leaving 11 bases between them. The CDR3 contains 14 residues. J is TRBJ1-4 and V is TRBV5-1, with a tentative D call TRBD1 (6 bases). This receptor was identified in a man in his late teens or twenties in good health. The specimen sequenced was blood. CDR3 sequence: CASSLVDQGEKLFF. The CDR3 nucleotides are TGCGCCAGCAGCTTGGTGGACCAGGGGGAAAAACTGTTTTTT.